Listed below are T cell receptor beta chains from one sample, sequenced in a study of T cell changes during pregnancy in multiple sclerosis. Method: immunoSEQ multiplex PCR; TCRdb's copy keeps in-frame clones and lacks some. The data contain approximately 57,000 clones, more than 85% of them singletons. Sequenced here: peripheral blood, sampled after pregnancy. The receptors shown here come from a female donor in good health, enrolled as a control in a pregnancy study. CDR3s include the opening cysteine and the closing phenylalanine or tryptophan. A D gene is named only where the DNA matches it firmly. Rows give clone size only sometimes, using once, few, many, or a class for an expanded clone.

TRBD1	NA	TRBJ2-2	TRBV18	TGTGCCAGCTCACCATACCGGGACAGCACCGGGGAGCTGTTTTTT	CASSPYRDSTGELFF
TRBD1	NA	TRBJ1-2	TRBV18	TGTGCCAGCCAGCCTTATTCAGCAGGGGGCGTTGGCTACACCTTC	CASQPYSAGGVGYTF
TRBD1	NA	TRBJ1-5	TRBV10-3	TGTGCCGCCTCGACAGGGACCGCTTATAGCAATCAGCCCCAGCATTTT	CAASTGTAYSNQPQHF
NA	NA	TRBJ2-7	TRBV10-3	TGTGCCATCAGTGCGGGACTGCCGAGCACCTACGAGCAGTACTTC	CAISAGLPSTYEQYF
TRBD2	NA	TRBJ2-7	TRBV6-6	TGTGCCAGCAGTTACGAGGGACTAGCGGGAGGTTACGAGCAGTACTTC	CASSYEGLAGGYEQYF
TRBD2	once	TRBJ2-5	TRBV6-5	TGTGCCAGCAGTTACGCTAGCGGGGGGGCCGAGACCCAGTACTTC	CASSYASGGAETQYF
TRBD2	NA	TRBJ2-2	TRBV9	TGTGCCAGCAGCGTCCGGACTAGCGGGAGGGCCGCCGGGGAGCTGTTTTTT	CASSVRTSGRAAGELFF
NA	NA	TRBJ1-5	TRBV7-2	TGTGCCAGCAGCTTAGTAGAGGGGGTTGGTCAGCCCCAGCATTTT	CASSLVEGVGQPQHF
NA	NA	TRBJ2-7	TRBV29-1	TGCAGCGTTGAAGGGGCGGGGGAGCAGTACTTC	CSVEGAGEQYF
NA	NA	TRBJ1-4	TRBV10-3	TGTGCCATCAGTCAAGTCAGGGGAACTAATGAAAAACTGTTTTTT	CAISQVRGTNEKLFF
TRBD1	NA	TRBJ1-4	TRBV4-1	TGCGCCAGCAGCCTCGCACCGGACAGGCTTAATGAAAAACTGTTTTTT	CASSLAPDRLNEKLFF
NA	NA	TRBJ2-2	TRBV5-1	TGCGCCAGCAGCTTGAGCCAGAACACCGGGGAGCTGTTTTTT	CASSLSQNTGELFF
NA	NA	TRBJ2-7	TRBV11-2	TGTGCCAGCAGCTTAGGGCAGGCTATCTTCTCCTACGAGCAGTACTTC	CASSLGQAIFSYEQYF
TRBD1	NA	TRBJ2-1	TRBV6-1	TGTGCCAGCAGTGCCACAACAGGGGGTAGCCTCTACAATGAGCAGTTCTTC	CASSATTGGSLYNEQFF
NA	medium-sized	TRBJ2-7	TRBV4-2	TGTGCCAGCAGATCCGAAGGGGACGAGCAGTACTTC	CASRSEGDEQYF
NA	once	TRBJ1-1	TRBV4-3	TGCGCCAGCAGCCAAGTCATCGGGAAAACTGAAGCTTTCTTT	CASSQVIGKTEAFF
NA	NA	TRBJ2-2	TRBV5-1	TGCGCCAGCAGTTTTTTAATCCGGGGTACCGGGGAGCTGTTTTTT	CASSFLIRGTGELFF
TRBD1	once	TRBJ2-7	TRBV5-8	TGTGCCAGCAGCCCCATTCCGGGACAGACGGGCTTC	CASSPIPGQTGF
TRBD1	NA	TRBJ1-2	TRBV5-8	TGTGCCAGCAGTCGGGACAGGGGGCCACTTGGCTACACCTTC	CASSRDRGPLGYTF
TRBD1	NA	TRBJ1-2	TRBV14	TGTGCCAGCAGCAAGGACAGGATCGGCTACACCTTC	CASSKDRIGYTF
NA	NA	TRBJ2-7	TRBV29-1	TGCAGCGTGACAGGCTCCTACGAGCAGTACTTC	CSVTGSYEQYF
TRBD2	NA	TRBJ2-1	TRBV11-3	TGTGCCAGCAGCGCGGACACGACGGGACTATACTACAATGAGCAGTTCTTC	CASSADTTGLYYNEQFF
TRBD1	once	TRBJ2-1	TRBV5-6	TGTGCCAGCAGCTTGGTGGGGACAGGGGGTAGGATTTCCTACAATGAGCAGTTCTTC	CASSLVGTGGRISYNEQFF
NA	NA	TRBJ2-7	TRBV28	TGTGCCAGCAGAAACGGAGGGTCCGACGAGCAGTACTTC	CASRNGGSDEQYF
NA	NA	TRBJ2-7	TRBV7-6	TGTGCCAGGCTGAGGCAGATTATTTCCTACGAGCAGTACTTC	CARLRQIISYEQYF
NA	once	TRBJ2-5	TRBV7-2	TGTGCCAGCAGCTTAGGGGGGGGCGGAGAGACCCAGTACTTC	CASSLGGGGETQYF
NA	NA	TRBJ2-1	TRBV6-1	TGTGCCAGCAGTGACCACAGGTTAAGCAATGAGCAGTTCTTC	CASSDHRLSNEQFF
TRBD2	NA	TRBJ2-1	TRBV5-1	TGCGCCAGCAGCTTGGCGACGGGGGGTCTCAATGAGCAGTTCTTC	CASSLATGGLNEQFF
TRBD2	NA	TRBJ2-1	TRBV28	TGTGCCAGCAGTCCCCCTAGCGGGAGTTACAGCTCCTACAATGAGCAGTTCTTC	CASSPPSGSYSSYNEQFF
NA	NA	TRBJ1-5	TRBV5-4	TGTGCCAGCAGCTTTGGGGGCGCGGTGTCTGGCAATCAGCCCCAGCATTTT	CASSFGGAVSGNQPQHF
NA	NA	TRBJ2-3	TRBV11-3	TGTGCCAGCAGCTTGCGATTAACAGATACGCAGTATTTT	CASSLRLTDTQYF
TRBD2	NA	TRBJ2-4	TRBV28	TGTGCCAGCAGCTCTAGCGGGAGTCAAAACATTCAGTACTTC	CASSSSGSQNIQYF
NA	NA	TRBJ1-4	TRBV7-6	TGTGCCAGCAGCCCGGGGACATTTGAAGAAAAACTGTTTTTT	CASSPGTFEEKLFF
NA	NA	TRBJ1-6	TRBV15	TGTGCCACCAGGAATGGCGGACAGTCGAATTCACCCCTCCACTTT	CATRNGGQSNSPLHF
NA	NA	TRBJ2-1	TRBV6-1	TGTGCCAGCAGGCGGGAACTCTCCTACAATGAGCAGTTCTTC	CASRRELSYNEQFF
NA	NA	TRBJ1-1	TRBV28	TGTGCCAGCAGTTGGGGGGACGACACTGAAGCTTTCTTT	CASSWGDDTEAFF
NA	NA	TRBJ1-4	TRBV19	TGTGCCAGTAGCGGAGACACCGGGACATCCGCTAAACTGTTTTTT	CASSGDTGTSAKLFF
NA	NA	TRBJ1-4	TRBV28	TGTGCCAGCAGTTTACGGGATAATGAAAAACTGTTTTTT	CASSLRDNEKLFF
NA	NA	TRBJ1-2	TRBV7-2	TGTGCCAGCAGCCAAGACAGGCGAAACTATGGCTACACCTTC	CASSQDRRNYGYTF
TRBD1	NA	TRBJ1-4	TRBV7-9	TGTGCCAGCAGCTTAAACAGGGGGGATGAAAAACTGTTTTTT	CASSLNRGDEKLFF
NA	NA	TRBJ1-5	TRBV15	TGTGCCACCAGCAGAGAGCGGAATCAGCCCCAGCATTTT	CATSRERNQPQHF
TRBD1	NA	TRBJ1-3	TRBV18	TGTGCCAGCTCACTTGAGACAGGGACCAACACCATATATTTT	CASSLETGTNTIYF